These 4 T cell receptor beta chains were all obtained from the same sample, sequenced in a study of tumor-infiltrating lymphocytes in primary liver carcinoma. Priming with a constant-region primer yielded TCR beta cDNA from roughly 0.45 ug total RNA. The TCR beta library was amplified through three nested multiplex PCR rounds in a modified ARM-PCR procedure. TRBV1-TRBV30 forward primers paired with a C-beta reverse primer drove the first two PCR rounds, around 10 cycles each. TCRdb reprocessed the multiplex PCR reads via MiXCR and lists one record per CDR3 protein. The repertoire holds more than 95,000 distinct CDR3 sequences, with about four fifths as singletons. Unsorted bulk tissue, roughly 19-34 mg of it, served as the source for co-extraction of RNA and DNA. Sequencing used liver tumor tissue from sampling region 3. Specified subset: tumor region T3, left-lateral pole. The receptors derive from a man aged 35 to 55 with primary liver carcinoma and hepatitis B virus infection.

As concerns this clonotype: A read error may be the cause here, since a much bigger clone is one base away. The chain joins TRBV4-2 to TRBJ2-4; possibly TRBD1 for D (5 bases). The CDR3 totals 16 residues. The V end lost 4 bases, the J end lost 8 bases, and 21 bases lay between the germline ends. CDR1 is LGHNA, CDR2 YNFKEQ, per germline. The CDR3 bases are TGTGCCAGCAGCCGAGAAGCGTTGGGGCAGCAAGACATTCAGTACTTC. Translation: CASSREALGQQDIQYF.

This clonotype appeared many times. The genes are TRBV7-3 and TRBJ2-7, with D tentatively TRBD1 (6 bases). Germline V gene data show CDR1 as SGHTA and CDR2 as FQGTGA. There are 13 residues in the CDR3. With 1 base removed from V and 3 bases from J, the gap between germline ends came to 7 bases. CDR3 protein: CASSLNRDYEQYF. The CDR3 nucleotides are TGTGCCAGCAGCTTAAACAGGGACTACGAGCAGTACTTC.

Concerning this clonotype: A much larger clone lies one base from this, so it may be a read error. The CDR3 carries no conserved terminal phenylalanine or tryptophan, so it likely arises from a read error. J is TRBJ2-5 and V is TRBV5-4; possibly TRBD2 for D (6 bases). V dropped 4 bases and J dropped 2 bases, with 9 bases sitting between them. From germline, CDR1 is SGHNT and CDR2 YYREEE (reference sequence). The length of the CDR3 is 13 residues. The chain's CDR3 is CASSAGRQETQYS. CDR3 coding DNA: TGTGCCAGCAGCGCGGGACGGCAAGAGACCCAGTACTCC.

As regards this clonotype: One end of the junction fails to match germline, which may point to a read error. The CDR3: CSVTGIGNEKLFF. The DNA for the CDR3 is TGCAGCGTCACCGGGATAGGGAATGAAAAACTGTTTTTC. The chain has TRBV29-1 and TRBJ1-4; D is undetermined. The CDR3 runs to 13 residues. The V gene's germline CDR1 is SQVTM and CDR2 ANQGSEA.